This T cell receptor beta chain was profiled in a study of blood T cell repertoires in COVID-19. Clones were read by immunoSEQ multiplex PCR, and TCRdb kept only the in-frame ones, dropping some. This table holds 150,000 to 200,000 clones, roughly 84% found once. Trimming left V 6 bases short and J 3 bases short, with 15 bases between. CDR1 and CDR2 (germline): PRHDT, FYEKMQ (reference sequence). The CDR3 has 15 amino acids. Sequenced sample: PBMCs or T cells enriched from blood (not recorded which). This rearrangement joins TRBV13 to TRBJ1-5; D might be TRBD1 (5 bases). This receptor was obtained from a woman in her forties or fifties who had recovered from COVID-19. The CDR3 sequence is CASRVWGEPNQPQHF. CDR3 in DNA: TGTGCCAGCAGAGTATGGGGCGAACCCAATCAGCCCCAGCATTTT.